The 17 T cell receptor beta chains below come from one sample, sequenced in a study of OX40 agonist ivuxolimab in advanced cancers. Produced via immunoSEQ multiplex PCR; TCRdb's table is partial and in-frame only. The sample has around 140,000 clones; 75% to 95% are singletons. Sequences were derived from CD4+ or CD8+ T cells sorted from blood, sampled in a trial of the OX40 agonist ivuxolimab. Source of these receptors: an adult with an advanced solid tumor such as melanoma, head and neck, liver or kidney cancer.

The rearrangement links TRBV5-1 to TRBJ2-3; D gene ambiguous. Germline CDR1 SGHRS, CDR2 YFSETQ. CDR3 length: 15 amino acids. Trimming removed 4 bases at V and 1 base at J, with 13 bases between. CDR3 in DNA: TGCGCCAGCAGCATCCGAACAGCCGGCACAGATACGCAGTATTTT. It encodes CASSIRTAGTDTQYF.

The V gene is TRBV5-1, the J gene TRBJ1-1; D unresolved. Germline CDR1 and CDR2: SGHRS and YFSETQ. V lost 0 bases and J 4 bases, leaving 10 bases between the germline ends. The CDR3 has 14 residues. The CDR3: CASSLGTGSTEAFF. The CDR3 DNA reads TGCGCCAGCAGCTTGGGGACCGGATCCACTGAAGCTTTCTTT.

The chain joins TRBV5-4 to TRBJ1-2; 9 bases agree with TRBD1. CDR1 and CDR2 from the germline V gene are SGHNT and YYREEE (reference sequence). The CDR3 runs 15 residues. Trimming at V came to 4 bases and at J to 8 bases, leaving 12 bases not matched to a gene. This CDR3 is CASSLGGQGQEGYTF. DNA of the CDR3: TGTGCCAGCAGCCTGGGAGGACAGGGGCAGGAGGGCTACACCTTC.

This rearrangement joins TRBV2 to TRBJ1-4, with TRBD1 as a possible D gene (6 bases). This CDR3 region has 14 residues. V was clipped by 6 bases and J by 8 bases, with 16 bases between them. Germline values: CDR1 SNHLY, CDR2 FYNNEI. The CDR3 loop reads CASSSDRMNEKLFF. Written as DNA, the CDR3 is TGTGCCAGCAGCTCTGACAGGATGAACGAAAAACTGTTTTTT.

V gene TRBV19 combines with J gene TRBJ2-6; tentative D call: TRBD1 (5 bases). Trimming stripped 7 bases from V and 2 bases from J, with 18 bases between. Germline CDR1 reads LNHDA; CDR2 reads SQIVND (reference sequence). This CDR3 region has 17 residues. The CDR3, as DNA: TGTGCCAGTATAGGGGCCGAAACCCATGCTGGGGCCAACGTCCTGACTTTC. Its translation: CASIGAETHAGANVLTF.

J is TRBJ2-3 and V is TRBV7-9; no firm D call. CDR1 is SEHNR and CDR2 is FQNEAQ in the germline V gene (reference sequence). This CDR3 is 14 amino acids long. Trimming took 4 bases from V and 0 from J, leaving 8 bases between them. The CDR3 sequence is CASSSMTSTDTQYF. Written as DNA, the CDR3 is TGTGCCAGCAGCTCCATGACTAGCACAGATACGCAGTATTTT.

Written as DNA, the CDR3 is TGTGCCAGCTCCGGGGCTAGCGGGATGTCGTTCTCCTACGAGCAGTACTTC. Amino acids: CASSGASGMSFSYEQYF. V and J are TRBV7-9 and TRBJ2-7, with 9 bases identical to TRBD2. CDR1 is SEHNR, CDR2 FQNEAQ, per germline (reference sequence). V gave up 8 bases and J gave up 0 bases; unmatched junction bases: 14. This CDR3 contains 17 residues.

The rearrangement joins TRBV4-1 to TRBJ2-7; D may correspond to TRBD1 or TRBD2 (6 bases each). This CDR3 contains 14 residues. V lost 1 base, J lost 8 bases, and 15 bases lay in between. In germline, CDR1 is MGHRA, CDR2 YSYEKL. The CDR3 spells CASSQASDGGKQYF. CDR3 DNA: TGCGCCAGCAGCCAAGCCTCCGACGGGGGCAAGCAGTACTTC.

V and J are TRBV2 and TRBJ2-7; D is uncertain. The CDR3 runs 15 residues. CDR1 is SNHLY, CDR2 FYNNEI, per germline. V lost 4 bases to trimming and J lost 2 bases, with 15 bases between them. CDR3 sequence: CASSGVTRFAYEQYF. CDR3 nucleotides: TGTGCCAGCAGTGGGGTCACTCGGTTCGCCTACGAGCAGTACTTC.

CDR3 sequence: CAISPDGFEQYF. The CDR3 DNA sequence: TGTGCCATCAGCCCTGATGGGTTCGAGCAGTACTTC. J is TRBJ2-7 and V is TRBV10-3; D unclear. Germline V gene sequence: CDR1 ENHRY, CDR2 SYGVKD. The CDR3 totals 12 residues. V was trimmed by 6 bases and J by 6 bases, leaving 12 bases between them.

The chain employs TRBV29-1 and TRBJ1-4; no clear D gene. Germline lookup yields CDR1 SQVTM and CDR2 ANQGSEA. The CDR3 covers 13 residues. Trimming shortened V by 1 base and J by 8 bases, and 11 bases separated the two germline ends. CDR3 DNA: TGCAGCGTTGAAGTCCTTGTGGGGGAAAAACTGTTTTTT. It translates to CSVEVLVGEKLFF.

J is TRBJ1-4 and V is TRBV7-2; D possibly corresponds to TRBD1 (5 bases). V was pared by 2 bases and J by 2 bases, with 9 bases between. The V gene's germline CDR1 is SGHTA and CDR2 FQGNSA. The CDR3 length is 15 residues. CDR3 nucleotides: TGTGCCAGCAGCTTATTTTGGGGGACTAATGAAAAACTGTTTTTT. Amino acid sequence: CASSLFWGTNEKLFF.

The chain carries TRBV7-9 and TRBJ2-7; TRBD1 matches 10 bases. The germline CDR1 and CDR2 sequences are SEHNR and FQNEAQ (reference sequence). The V and J ends lost 5 bases and 3 bases, in that order; junction bases with no gene match: 4. The CDR3 is 14 residues long. The CDR3 region is CASSPGTGVYEQYF. The CDR3 coding sequence is TGTGCCAGCAGCCCCGGGACAGGGGTCTACGAGCAGTACTTC.

This sequence joins TRBV28 and TRBJ2-4; D is unclear. CDR3 size: 13 residues. V was cut by 3 bases and J by 7 bases, with 10 bases left in between. CDR1 and CDR2 (germline): MDHEN, SYDVKM. The CDR3 here is CASSLMAGNIQYF. In nucleotides, the CDR3 is TGTGCCAGCAGTTTGATGGCAGGCAACATTCAGTACTTC.

This clone was detected once. The V gene is TRBV28, the J gene TRBJ1-2; D remains unclear. The CDR3 spans 13 residues. CDR1 and CDR2 from the germline V gene are MDHEN and SYDVKM. With 1 base removed from V and 4 bases from J, the gap between germline ends came to 7 bases. The CDR3 loop is CASSLSGFYGYTF. In DNA, the CDR3 is TGTGCCAGCAGTTTATCGGGCTTCTATGGCTACACCTTC.

This chain uses TRBV19 with TRBJ2-1, with unresolved D. Germline lookup yields CDR1 LNHDA and CDR2 SQIVND (reference sequence). This CDR3 has 14 residues. With 4 bases removed from V and 4 bases from J, the gap between germline ends came to 11 bases. CDR3 amino acids: CASSTSTPYNEQFF. The CDR3 DNA reads as TGTGCCAGTAGTACGAGTACGCCTTACAATGAGCAGTTCTTC.

This sequence joins TRBV18 and TRBJ1-2; a weak D match, TRBD1 (5 bases). Germline CDR1 KGHSH, CDR2 LQKENI. V shed 0 bases and J shed 8 bases, with 16 bases lying between them. The CDR3 contains 15 residues. The CDR3 loop is CASSPPGGAGGGYTF. The DNA of the CDR3 is TGTGCCAGCTCACCACCGGGAGGGGCTGGCGGAGGCTACACCTTC.